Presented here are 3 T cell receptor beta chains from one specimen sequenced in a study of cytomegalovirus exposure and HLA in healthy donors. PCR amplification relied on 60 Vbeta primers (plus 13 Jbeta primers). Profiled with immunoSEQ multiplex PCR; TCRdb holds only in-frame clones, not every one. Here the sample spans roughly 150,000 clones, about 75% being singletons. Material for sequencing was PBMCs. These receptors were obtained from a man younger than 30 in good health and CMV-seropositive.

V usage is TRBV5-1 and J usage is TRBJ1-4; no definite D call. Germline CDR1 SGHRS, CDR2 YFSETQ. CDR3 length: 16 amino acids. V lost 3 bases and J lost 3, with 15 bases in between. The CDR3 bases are TGCGCCAGCAGCTCCGGACTTGTTTGGGCTAATGAAAAACTGTTTTTT. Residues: CASSSGLVWANEKLFF.

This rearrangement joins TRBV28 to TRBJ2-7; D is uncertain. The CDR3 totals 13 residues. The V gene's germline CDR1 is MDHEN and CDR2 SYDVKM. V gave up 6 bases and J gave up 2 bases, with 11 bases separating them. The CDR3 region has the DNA TGTGCCAGCAGCCACCTATCCCCCTACGAGCAGTACTTC. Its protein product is CASSHLSPYEQYF.

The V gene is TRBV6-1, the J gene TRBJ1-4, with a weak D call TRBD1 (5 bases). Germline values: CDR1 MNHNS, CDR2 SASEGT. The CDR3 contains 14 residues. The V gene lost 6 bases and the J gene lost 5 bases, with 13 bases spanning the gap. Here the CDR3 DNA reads TGTGCCAGCAGGGGGGGAGGGAGGAATGAAAAACTGTTTTTT. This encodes CASRGGGRNEKLFF.